The next 16 T cell receptor beta chains were all read from a single sample in a study of tumor-infiltrating lymphocytes in primary liver carcinoma. Using a constant-region primer together with ProtoScript II reverse transcriptase, TCR beta cDNA was made from around 500 ng of total RNA. Investigators got TCR beta libraries out of three nested multiplex PCR rounds, done with slightly modified ARM-PCR. Use of TRBV1-TRBV30 forward primers with a C-beta reverse primer characterized the first two PCR rounds, which lasted around 10 cycles each. TCRdb reprocessed the multiplex PCR reads via MiXCR and lists one record per CDR3 protein. The table records approximately 300,000 distinct CDR3 sequences, over 55% of them present only once. RNA was extracted from whole blood without cell sorting, alongside germline DNA. The specimen sequenced was peripheral blood. Receptors were obtained from a man between 40 and 49 years old with primary liver carcinoma and hepatitis B virus infection.

This rearrangement joins TRBV29-1 to TRBJ2-1, with D unclear. Trimming cost V 5 bases and J 3 bases, with 14 bases left between them. Germline CDR1 and CDR2: SQVTM and ANQGSEA. The CDR3 spans 14 residues. CDR3 nucleotide sequence: TGCAGCGTTAAAGGGTGGCAGGACTACAATGAGCAGTTCTTC. It translates to CSVKGWQDYNEQFF.

This clonotype appeared a single time. Being one base from a much bigger clone, this may be a read error. Likely a read error: the CDR3 ends without its conserved phenylalanine or tryptophan. V gene TRBV5-4 combines with J gene TRBJ1-6; TRBD1 might be the D (5 bases). The germline V and J ends were trimmed by 3 bases and 7 bases, with 14 bases remaining between them. Germline V gene data show CDR1 as SGHNT and CDR2 as YYREEE (reference sequence). This CDR3 contains 15 residues. In nucleotides, the CDR3 is TGTGCCAGCAGCTACAATCAGGGAACCAATTCACCCCTCCACATT. Translated, it gives CASSYNQGTNSPLHI.

Concerning this clonotype itself: At one of its ends the junction is not consistent with the germline gene, which may arise from a read error. The chain uses TRBV13 and TRBJ2-7; the match to TRBD2 covers 7 bases. The CDR3 is 15 amino acids. Germline CDR1 reads PRHDT; CDR2 reads FYEKMQ (reference sequence). The CDR3: CDSSLPSGRGDEQYF. The CDR3 bases are TGTGACAGCAGCTTACCCAGTGGGAGGGGTGACGAGCAGTACTTC. Filled out from reference TRBV13 and TRBJ2-7, the complete variable domain reads AAGVIQSPRHLIKEKRETATLKCYPIPRHDTVYWYQQGPGQDPQFLISFYEKMQSDKGSIPDRFSAQQFSDYHSELNMSSLELGDSALYFCDSSLPSGRGDEQYFGPGTRLTVT.

Worth noting for this clonotype: The CDR3 carries no conserved terminal phenylalanine or tryptophan, so it likely arises from a read error. V and J are TRBV29-1 and TRBJ2-1; D is possibly TRBD2 (6 bases). Germline values: CDR1 SQVTM, CDR2 ANQGSEA. Trimming shortened V by 7 bases and J by 9 bases, and 22 bases separated the two germline ends. The CDR3 loop spans 14 amino acids. CDR3 sequence reads: CSALDGTSASEQFL. The DNA of the CDR3 is TGCAGCGCTCTTGACGGGACTTCAGCTAGTGAGCAGTTCCTC.

As regards this clonotype: No conserved phenylalanine or tryptophan ends this CDR3, so it is likely a read error. The chain couples TRBV11-2 to TRBJ2-7, with TRBD2 matching 11 bases. CDR3 size: 14 residues. V shed 9 bases, J shed 7 bases, and the junction held 11 bases outside the gene matches. Germline-derived CDR1 and CDR2 are SGHAT and FQNNGV. This chain's CDR3 is CASSVASGRREQYL. The CDR3, as DNA: TGTGCCAGTAGCGTGGCTAGCGGGAGGCGGGAGCAGTACTTA.

About this clonotype itself: The junction differs from germline at one of its ends, possibly a read error. The V call is TRBV12-3 or TRBV12-4, the J call TRBJ2-7, with a weak D call TRBD1 (6 bases). CDR3 length: 13 amino acids. The CDR3 sequence: CANSPGHPGEQYF. The CDR3 DNA sequence: TGTGCCAACAGTCCGGGACACCCGGGCGAGCAGTACTTC.

Notes on this clonotype: Since the CDR3 does not end with the conserved phenylalanine or tryptophan, this likely comes from a read error. This chain links TRBV5-4 with TRBJ2-1; the D gene is possibly TRBD1 (7 bases). Germline CDR1 and CDR2: SGHNT and YYREEE (reference sequence). The CDR3 contains 15 residues. This CDR3 is CASSLEGAPHNEQFL. For the CDR3, the DNA is TGCGCCAGCAGCTTGGAGGGGGCGCCGCACAATGAGCAGTTCTTG.

This clonotype has a single count. A read error may be the cause here, since a much bigger clone is one base away. The chain uses TRBV10-3 and TRBJ2-1; no firm D call. The CDR3 has 12 residues. The germline V gene encodes CDR1 ENHRY and CDR2 SYGVKD. CDR3 sequence (DNA): TGTGCCATCGGGTCTACTCTCAATAAGCAGTTCTTC. It codes for CAIGSTLNKQFF.

This clonotype has just one count. With a much larger clone just one base away, this may be a read error. This chain links TRBV10-1 with TRBJ2-3; 7 positions match TRBD1. V shed 6 bases and J 7 bases; nucleotides not matched to a gene: 4. CDR3 size: 12 residues. CDR1 and CDR2 (germline): WNHNN, SYGVQD (reference sequence). CDR3 amino acids: CASRAQGNTQYF. CDR3 in DNA: TGCGCCAGCAGGGCACAGGGGAATACGCAGTATTTT.

The V gene is TRBV11-2, the J gene TRBJ2-2; 12 nucleotides match TRBD2. The germline V gene has CDR1 SGHAT and CDR2 FQNNGV. J lost 4 bases, V lost 1 base, and 1 base had no gene match. This CDR3 comprises 16 residues. CDR3 DNA: TGTGCCAGCAGCTTAGTGACTAGCGGGGGCACCGGGGAGCTGTTTTTT. It codes for CASSLVTSGGTGELFF.

For this clonotype: Being one base from a much bigger clone, this may be a read error. The chain employs TRBV6-1 and TRBJ2-1; D is unclear. CDR1 and CDR2 (germline): MNHNS, SASEGT. This CDR3 spans 14 amino acids. CDR3 nucleotides: TGTGCCGGCAGTGGCCAAGAGAGGATGCATGAGCAGTTCTTC. It encodes CAGSGQERMHEQFF.

With regard to this clonotype: At one of its ends the junction is not consistent with the germline gene, which may arise from a read error. This chain connects TRBV5-1 to TRBJ2-7; unclear D gene. The germline V gene encodes CDR1 SGHRS and CDR2 YFSETQ. The CDR3 contains 14 residues. The CDR3 coding sequence is TGCGTCAGCAGCTTGGTCCGGGCCTCCTACGAGCAGTACTTC. It specifies CVSSLVRASYEQYF.

The sample holds a few counts of this clonotype. At one end the junction does not follow the germline gene, possibly because of a read error. The rearrangement uses TRBV4-2 and TRBJ1-1; 7 positions match TRBD1. The CDR3 spans 14 residues. Germline loops: CDR1 LGHNA, CDR2 YNFKEQ. CDR3 DNA: TGTGCCAGCAGCCTCCGACAGGGCACCACTGGAGCTTTCTTT. Its protein product is CASSLRQGTTGAFF.

Details on this clonotype: This may arise from a read error, as a much more abundant clone is one base away. The chain links TRBV4-3 to TRBJ1-1; weak D call: TRBD1 (6 bases). The germline V gene encodes CDR1 LGHNA and CDR2 YSLEER. V dropped 1 base and J dropped 11 bases, with 17 bases sitting between them. CDR3 length equals 14 residues. DNA for the CDR3: TGCGCCAGCAGCCAAGGCTGGACAGCTAACCGCGCTTTCTTT. It encodes CASSQGWTANRAFF.

Concerning this clonotype itself: The junction and the germline gene differ at one end; a read error may be behind it. The V gene is TRBV9, the J gene TRBJ2-3; D possibly corresponds to TRBD1 (5 bases). Looked up from germline, CDR1 is SGDLS and CDR2 is YYNGEE. The CDR3 totals 17 residues. The CDR3 region is CASCVGSGPASTDTQYF. In DNA, the CDR3 is TGTGCCAGCTGCGTAGGGTCAGGGCCCGCTAGCACAGATACGCAGTATTTT. Based on the CDR3 plus reference TRBV9 and TRBJ2-3, the full variable domain is DSGVTQTPKHLITATGQRVTLRCSPRSGDLSVYWYQQSLDQGLQFLIQYYNGEERAKGNILERFSAQQFPDLHSELNLSSLELGDSALYFCASCVGSGPASTDTQYFGPGTRLTVL.

A remark on this clonotype: This could be a read error, since a much larger clone is one nucleotide away. The rearrangement joins TRBV12-3 or TRBV12-4 to TRBJ2-5; D is uncertain. The CDR3 runs to 13 residues. CDR3 in amino acids: CVSKTRIQETQYF. CDR3 DNA: TGTGTCAGCAAAACCCGAATCCAAGAGACCCAGTACTTC.